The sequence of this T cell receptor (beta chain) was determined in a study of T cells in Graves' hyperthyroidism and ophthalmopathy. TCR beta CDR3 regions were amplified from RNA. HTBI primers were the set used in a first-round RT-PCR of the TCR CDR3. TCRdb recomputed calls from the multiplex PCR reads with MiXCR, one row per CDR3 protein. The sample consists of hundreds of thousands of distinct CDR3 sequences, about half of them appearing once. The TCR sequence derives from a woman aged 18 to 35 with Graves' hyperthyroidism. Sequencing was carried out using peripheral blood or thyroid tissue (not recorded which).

CDR3 sequence: CASRRTGPGEKLFF. The CDR3 DNA reads TGTGCCAGCAGACGGACAGGGCCGGGAGAAAAACTGTTTTTT. The rearrangement links TRBV2 to TRBJ1-4, with 8 bases lining up with TRBD1. The CDR3 spans 14 residues. The trim removed 6 bases at V and 8 bases at J, leaving 8 bases unmatched. In germline, CDR1 is SNHLY, CDR2 FYNNEI.